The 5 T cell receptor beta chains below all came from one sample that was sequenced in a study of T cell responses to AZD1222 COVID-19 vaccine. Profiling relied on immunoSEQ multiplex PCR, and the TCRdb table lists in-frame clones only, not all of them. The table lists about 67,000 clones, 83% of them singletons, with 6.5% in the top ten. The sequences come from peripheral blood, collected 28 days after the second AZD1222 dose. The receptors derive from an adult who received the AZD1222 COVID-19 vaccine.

The chain's CDR3 is CASGLGPGEVNTEAFF. The CDR3 DNA is TGTGCTAGTGGTTTGGGGCCCGGGGAGGTGAACACTGAAGCTTTCTTT. J is TRBJ1-1 and V is TRBV12-5; unclear D gene. Trimming shortened V by 1 base and J by 0 bases, and 12 bases separated the two germline ends. Looked up from germline, CDR1 is LGHNT and CDR2 is FRNRAP. The CDR3 sequence is 16 residues long.

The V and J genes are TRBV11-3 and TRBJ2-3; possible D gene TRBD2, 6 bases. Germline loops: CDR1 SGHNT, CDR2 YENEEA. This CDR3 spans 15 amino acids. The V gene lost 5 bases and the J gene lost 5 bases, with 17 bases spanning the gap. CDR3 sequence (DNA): TGTGCCAGCAGCCAAGGGAGGAAGAGAGGAGATACGCAGTATTTT. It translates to CASSQGRKRGDTQYF.

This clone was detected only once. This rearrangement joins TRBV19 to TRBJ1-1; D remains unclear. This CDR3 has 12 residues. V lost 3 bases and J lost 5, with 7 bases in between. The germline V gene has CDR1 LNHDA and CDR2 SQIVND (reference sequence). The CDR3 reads CASSMGRTEAFF. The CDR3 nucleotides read TGTGCCAGTAGTATGGGTCGGACTGAAGCTTTCTTT.

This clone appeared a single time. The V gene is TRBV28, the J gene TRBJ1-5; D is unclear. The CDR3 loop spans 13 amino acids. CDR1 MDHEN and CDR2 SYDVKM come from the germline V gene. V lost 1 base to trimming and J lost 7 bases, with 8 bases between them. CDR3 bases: TGTGCCAGCAGTTTATACGTGGGGCAGCCCCAGCATTTT. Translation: CASSLYVGQPQHF.

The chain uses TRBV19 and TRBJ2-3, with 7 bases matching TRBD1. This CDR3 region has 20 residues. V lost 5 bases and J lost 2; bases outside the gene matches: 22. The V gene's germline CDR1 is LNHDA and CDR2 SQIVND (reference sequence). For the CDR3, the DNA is TGTGCCAGTAGTTCGACAGGGTCGTGGTCCCCCCAAACACACACAGATACGCAGTATTTT. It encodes CASSSTGSWSPQTHTDTQYF.